This TCR beta chain was found in a study of shared clonotypes between healthy human individuals. In the study overall: Three CD4 naive, three CD4 memory, two CD8 naive and one CD8 memory plate were used per donor.

This clone was observed a few times. The same CDR3 also results from other DNA sequences found in this sample. Sequencing was performed with immunoSEQ multiplex PCR; in TCRdb, only in-frame clones are kept and a portion is missing. Of over 850,000 clones listed, approximately 80% were seen once; the top ten hold 0.5% to 0.6%. The V gene's germline CDR1 is SGHRS and CDR2 YFSETQ. The CDR3 runs to 15 residues. The trim removed 4 bases at V and 0 bases at J, leaving 3 bases unmatched. The sample comprised memory CD4+ T cells from PBMCs. Specified subset: CD45RA-negative fraction. The sequence was collected from a man between 18 and 29 years old in good health. Some clones in this sample may be carry-over from other donors' samples. The chain has TRBV5-1 and TRBJ2-1, with 8 bases lining up with TRBD2. CDR3 region: CASSPSGSSYNEQFF. The CDR3 DNA reads as TGCGCCAGCAGCCCAAGCGGGAGCTCCTACAATGAGCAGTTCTTC.